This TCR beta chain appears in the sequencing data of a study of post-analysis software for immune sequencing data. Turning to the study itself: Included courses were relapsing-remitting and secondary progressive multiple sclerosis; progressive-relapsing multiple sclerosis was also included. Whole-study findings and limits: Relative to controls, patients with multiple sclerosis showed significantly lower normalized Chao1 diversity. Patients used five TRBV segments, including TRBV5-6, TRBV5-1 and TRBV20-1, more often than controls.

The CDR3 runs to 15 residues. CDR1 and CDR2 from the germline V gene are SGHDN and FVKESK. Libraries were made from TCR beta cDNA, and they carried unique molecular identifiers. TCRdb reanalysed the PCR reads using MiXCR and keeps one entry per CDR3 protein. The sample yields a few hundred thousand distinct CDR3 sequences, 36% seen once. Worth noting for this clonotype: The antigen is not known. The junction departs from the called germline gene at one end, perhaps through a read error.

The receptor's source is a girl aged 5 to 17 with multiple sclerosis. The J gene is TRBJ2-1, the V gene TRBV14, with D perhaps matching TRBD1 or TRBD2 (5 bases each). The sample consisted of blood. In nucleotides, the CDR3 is TGTGCCAGCAGGACTACCGGGGCAGGCCTCAATGGGCAGTTCTTC. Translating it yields CASRTTGAGLNGQFF.